This T cell receptor (beta chain) was identified in a study of blood T cell repertoires in COVID-19 (dated by TCRdb to about 2020). With respect to the entire study: Recovered participants in ImmuneRACE Cohort 3 were defined as having two consecutive negative NP/OP PCR tests, clearance from a healthcare professional, or resolution of symptoms. Subjects who had been exposed to COVID-19, were actively infected with it, or had recovered from it provided the deeply sampled blood TCRbeta repertoires that made up the dataset. The sample metadata nearly always contained a de-identified subject ID, COVID-19 status, age in years and sex. The repertoires were released in a freely available public database meant as a resource for research on the immune response to SARS-CoV-2. Samples were obtained from the ongoing ImmuneRACE study (first 160 participants) and from 1,254 subjects provided by 6 global collaborators. HLA class I and class II types, where available, came from metadata supplied by the sample provider rather than from assay-based typing. Samples covering the acute and convalescent phases of COVID-19 were provided by collaborators in the United States, Italy and Spain. The material from the prospective study consisted of cDNA or gDNA derived from T cells, B-cell-depleted T cells, or PBMCs. The paper as a whole reports these results and caveats: The quantity of clinical and demographic metadata differed by source and by participant and was supplied without curation.

TCRbeta CDR3 regions were amplified from genomic DNA by means of the immunoSEQ Assay, a bias-controlled multiplex PCR. Concerning the study's data processing: The number of nucleated cells in each sample was estimated from the amplification of reference gene primers within the assay. Sequence reads were collapsed and filtered to measure the absolute abundance of every unique TCRbeta CDR3 rearrangement. For each sample, productive Simpson clonality was calculated as the square root of Simpson's diversity index over productive rearrangements. TCRdb retrieved this table from immuneACCESS and kept in-frame rearrangements only. Not all clones are present; in checked studies, unresolved V genes account for under half, and no reason is known for the remainder. V and J calls and clone size come straight from that table; D and trimming were deduced from the DNA. The sample data list approximately 190,000 clones, and about 88% of these were observed just once. The ten largest clones take up roughly 25% of the sample.

CDR1 MGHDK and CDR2 SYGVNS are derived from the germline V gene. Measured from the cysteine to the phenylalanine, the CDR3 is 12 residues long. Just CDR3 DNA is preserved here, 36 bases in frame from base 1. After removal of 6 bases from V and 4 bases from J, the junction retains 2 bases not matched to a gene. In regard to this clone: Its antigen is still unknown. Base qualities are not recorded, but no much larger clone differs from it by a single base.

Participants in the prospective study were enrolled through a virtual design, were aged about 18 to 89 years, and lived in 24 United States geographic areas. Cohort assignment in the prospective study relied on participant-reported clinical history from a screening survey and a study questionnaire. Each participant in the prospective study had whole blood, serum and a nasopharyngeal or oropharyngeal swab collected by mobile phlebotomists. Prospective study participants could optionally give additional blood draws and questionnaires over an approximately two-month period. Before DNA extraction, prospective study blood samples were shipped either frozen or at room temperature.

The material sequenced was PBMCs or T cells enriched from blood (not recorded which). The chain is made from TRBV25-1 and TRBJ1-1, with TRBD1 matching 7 junction bases. This sequence originates from a woman in her forties in a cohort exposed to, infected with or recovered from COVID-19 (not recorded which). The CDR3 protein sequence reads: CASRQGPTEAFF. The sequence in DNA is TGTGCCAGCAGACAGGGGCCCACTGAAGCTTTCTTT.